The present TCR beta chain was sequenced within a study of T cell changes during pregnancy in multiple sclerosis. Sequenced by immunoSEQ multiplex PCR; TCRdb stores in-frame clones only, minus some. The profile shows about 40,000 clones, roughly 93% of them singletons. Germline lookup yields CDR1 SGHNT and CDR2 YYREEE (reference sequence). Germline trimming cut 4 bases from V and 2 bases from J; bases unmatched to any gene: 8. This CDR3 spans 15 amino acids. Sample: CD4+ T cells from peripheral blood mononuclear cells, taken before pregnancy. The chain has TRBV5-4 and TRBJ2-7, with 8 bases identical to TRBD1. The clonotype was recovered from a female donor with multiple sclerosis, enrolled in a pregnancy study. This chain's CDR3 is CASSPGQGRTYEQYF. The CDR3 bases are TGTGCCAGCAGCCCCGGACAGGGTAGGACCTACGAGCAGTACTTC.